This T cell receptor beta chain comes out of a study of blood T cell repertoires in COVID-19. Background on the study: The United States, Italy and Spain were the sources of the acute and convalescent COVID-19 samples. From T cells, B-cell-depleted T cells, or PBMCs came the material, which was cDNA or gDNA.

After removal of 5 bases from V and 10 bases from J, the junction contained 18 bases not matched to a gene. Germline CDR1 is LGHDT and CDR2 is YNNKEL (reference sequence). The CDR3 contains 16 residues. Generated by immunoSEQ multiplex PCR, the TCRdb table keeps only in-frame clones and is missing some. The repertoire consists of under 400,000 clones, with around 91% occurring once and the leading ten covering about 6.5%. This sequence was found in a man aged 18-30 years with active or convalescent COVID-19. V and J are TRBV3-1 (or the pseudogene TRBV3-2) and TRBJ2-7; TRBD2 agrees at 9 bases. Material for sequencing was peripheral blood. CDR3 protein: CASSFSRLAAGGEQYF. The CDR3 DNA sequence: TGTGCCAGCAGCTTCTCAAGACTAGCGGCCGGAGGGGAACAGTACTTC.